This TCR beta chain came from a study of blood T cell repertoires in COVID-19. Study-wide background: The samples span acute and convalescent COVID-19 from the United States, Italy and Spain.

Trimming removed 1 base from V and 7 bases from J; junction bases left unmatched: 15. The CDR3 has 18 amino acids. The germline V gene has CDR1 SEHNR and CDR2 FQNEAQ (reference sequence). Original methodology: The authors estimated nucleated cell counts from reference gene primer amplification. Clones were read by immunoSEQ multiplex PCR, and TCRdb kept only the in-frame ones, dropping some. That table supplies the V and J calls and clone size; D and trimming were determined from the DNA. The sample consists of approximately 350,000 clones, around 87% of them appearing once. The sequencing sample was made of peripheral blood. V is TRBV7-9 and J is TRBJ2-2; 7 bases line up with TRBD1. The TCR was taken from a woman aged 50 to 60 with COVID-19, enrolled during active disease. The CDR3 sequence: CASSLGPVDRANDGELFF. The CDR3 DNA is TGTGCCAGCAGCTTAGGACCCGTCGACAGGGCAAATGACGGGGAGCTGTTTTTT.